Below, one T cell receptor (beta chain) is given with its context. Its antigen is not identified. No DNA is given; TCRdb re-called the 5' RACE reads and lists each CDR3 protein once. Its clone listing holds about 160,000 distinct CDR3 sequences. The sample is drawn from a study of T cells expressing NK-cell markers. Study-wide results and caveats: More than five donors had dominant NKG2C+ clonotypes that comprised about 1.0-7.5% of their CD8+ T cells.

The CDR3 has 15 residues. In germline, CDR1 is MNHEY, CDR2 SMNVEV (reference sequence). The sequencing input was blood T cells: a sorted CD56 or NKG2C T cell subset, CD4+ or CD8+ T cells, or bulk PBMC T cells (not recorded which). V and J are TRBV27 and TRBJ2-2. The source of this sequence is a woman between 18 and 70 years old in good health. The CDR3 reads CASSLAGEATGELFF.